This record concerns one T cell receptor beta chain sequence. Its antigen is as yet unknown. This CDR3 has 15 residues. CDR1 and CDR2 (germline): SQVTM, ANQGSEA. V shed 0 bases and J shed 7 bases, with 16 bases lying between them. The data derive from a study of OX40 agonist ivuxolimab in advanced cancers. Broader study findings: Dose levels from 0.1 to 3.0 mg/kg saw CD4+ and CD8+ blood T cells expand clonally by week 6. What antigens the expanded peripheral T cells recognized was never established.

Generated by immunoSEQ multiplex PCR, the TCRdb table keeps only in-frame clones and is missing some. The sample has tens of thousands of clones; 88% are singletons. This rearrangement joins TRBV29-1 to TRBJ2-1; the D gene is possibly TRBD2 (5 bases). The sequenced sample was CD4+ or CD8+ T cells sorted from blood, obtained in a trial of the OX40 agonist ivuxolimab. The clonotype originates from an adult with an advanced solid tumor such as melanoma, head and neck, liver or kidney cancer. The CDR3 sequence: CSVEDRGGLNNEQFF. The CDR3 nucleotides are TGCAGCGTTGAAGATCGTGGCGGGTTGAATAATGAGCAGTTCTTC.